This T cell receptor (beta chain) originates from a study of T cell repertoires in cytomegalovirus infection (dated by TCRdb to the late 2010s). Background for the entire study: Because public TCR beta signatures pointed to carriage of CMV infection together with the matching HLA type, the HLA type of each donor mattered for the analysis. Summary of the overall study and its limitations: Cumulative frequency of public TCR beta family members discriminated carriers of CMV infection plus the relevant HLA type in this cohort and an independent approximately 350-donor cohort. The ex vivo response was dominated by HLA-C-restricted CMV-specific TCR beta clonotypes, and the single most frequent clonotype in two of eight donors was supplied by these HLA-C-restricted clonotypes.

Looking up the germline V gene (reference sequence) yields CDR1 DFQATT and CDR2 SNEGSKA. The cysteine opens and the phenylalanine closes a CDR3 of 14 amino acids. Left in the record is the CDR3 DNA by itself, 42 bases read in frame from the first base. The germline ends are 15 bases apart after V is trimmed by 7 bases and J by 3 bases. In this sample, this clonotype turned up a few times. There is no known antigen for this receptor. Nothing much larger sits one base from this clone, and base qualities are not available. The reads were generated on an Illumina HiSeq 1500. Starting from the raw public reads, TCRdb applied fastp trimming at Q25, assembled clones with MiXCR and retained in-frame beta chains. Each record represents a unique CDR3 protein, reported with the most common genes and DNA among its rows. This sample has 400,000 to 550,000 distinct CDR3 sequences in its table, and over 9% of those were observed once. The ten largest clonotypes hold more than 8.5% of the sample.

Recombination linked TRBV20-1 to TRBJ2-2; the D gene could be either TRBD1 or TRBD2, each agreeing at 5 bases. The source of this sequence is a human donor in good health (CMV status not recorded). Some clones in this sample may be carry-over from other donors' samples. Material for sequencing was PBMCs. CDR3 sequence: CSVQKGTDTGELFF. The sequenced DNA is TGCAGTGTTCAGAAAGGGACCGACACCGGGGAGCTGTTTTTT.